In its sample, the clone carrying this T cell receptor beta chain was seen once. Its antigen is not identified. Donors showed nominal health when sampled, although they likely had unrecorded immune exposures. This sample is drawn from a study of cytomegalovirus exposure and HLA in healthy donors. Overall study results and limits: Several V segments, TRBV6-2 and TRBV6-3 among them, could not be told apart and were dropped. Later analysis reportedly placed an Asian-associated ancestry cluster below the roughly 600-donor mean in N-insertions. In a later analysis, at a false discovery rate of 0.05, 17,000 or so TCR beta sequences were associated with HLA alleles.

With V trimmed by 3 bases and J by 2 bases, 11 bases remained unmatched. Looked up from germline, CDR1 is SGDLS and CDR2 is YYNGEE. This CDR3 is 17 amino acids long. Vbeta (60) and Jbeta (13) primers were used in the PCR. Assay: immunoSEQ multiplex PCR; the TCRdb copy retains only in-frame clones and omits some. This sample has approximately 140,000 clones; about three quarters occur once, and the top ten carry about 1.8%. Input material: PBMCs. The TCR comes from a woman between 40 and 55 years old in good health and CMV-seronegative. V is TRBV9 and J is TRBJ2-1; 7 bases fit TRBD2. CDR3 in amino acids: CASSAKEYAGAYNEQFF. For the CDR3, the DNA is TGTGCCAGCAGCGCCAAAGAATATGCGGGGGCCTACAATGAGCAGTTCTTC. The full variable domain, its missing parts supplied by reference TRBV9 and TRBJ2-1, is DSGVTQTPKHLITATGQRVTLRCSPRSGDLSVYWYQQSLDQGLQFLIQYYNGEERAKGNILERFSAQQFPDLHSELNLSSLELGDSALYFCASSAKEYAGAYNEQFFGPGTRLTVL.